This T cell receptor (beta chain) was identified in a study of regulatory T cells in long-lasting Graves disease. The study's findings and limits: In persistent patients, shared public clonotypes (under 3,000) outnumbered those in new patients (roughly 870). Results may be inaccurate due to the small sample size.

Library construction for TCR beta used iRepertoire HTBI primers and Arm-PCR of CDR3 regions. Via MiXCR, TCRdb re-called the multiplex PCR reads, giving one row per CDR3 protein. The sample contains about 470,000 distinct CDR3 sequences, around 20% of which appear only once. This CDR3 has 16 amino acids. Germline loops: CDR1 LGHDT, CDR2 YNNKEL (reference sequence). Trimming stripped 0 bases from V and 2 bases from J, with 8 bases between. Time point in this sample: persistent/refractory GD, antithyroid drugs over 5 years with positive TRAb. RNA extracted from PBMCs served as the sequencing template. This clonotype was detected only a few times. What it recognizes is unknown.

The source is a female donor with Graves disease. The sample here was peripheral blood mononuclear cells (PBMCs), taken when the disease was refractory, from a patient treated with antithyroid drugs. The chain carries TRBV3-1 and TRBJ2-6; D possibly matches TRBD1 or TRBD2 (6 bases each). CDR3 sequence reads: CASSQDGGPGANVLTF. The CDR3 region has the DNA TGTGCCAGCAGCCAAGATGGGGGGCCTGGGGCCAACGTCCTGACTTTC.